This record concerns one T cell receptor beta chain sequence. The sample holds one count of this clone. The antigen it binds to is not known. No base-level quality is on record; no much larger clone is a single base apart. Libraries came from the immunoSEQ multiplex PCR assay. Not all clones reach the TCRdb copy of this immuneACCESS table, which keeps in-frame sequences only. Checked studies attribute under half of the gap to unresolved V genes and leave the rest unexplained. The sample data list about 410,000 clones, and roughly 90% of these were observed just once. Jointly, the top ten make up 5.5% to 7.5% of the sample. This sample is part of a study of control samples from healthy donors and cancer patients (dated by TCRdb to about 2020). Trimming accounts for 8 bases at V and 3 bases at J, while the number of junction bases matched to no gene is 4. CDR1 GTSNPN and CDR2 SVGIG were looked up in the germline V gene (reference sequence). Counted from cysteine to phenylalanine, this CDR3 has 13 amino acids. The retained sequence is limited to the CDR3, 39 bases, with the frame set at the first base.

The sequenced material came from PBMCs. The V gene is TRBV30 and the J gene is TRBJ2-1, with 10 bases aligning to TRBD2. The sequence came from a man aged 35-49 years with head and neck cancer. CDR3 region: CAGGTSDYNEQFF. Read as DNA, the sequence is TGTGCCGGAGGGACTAGCGACTACAATGAGCAGTTCTTC.